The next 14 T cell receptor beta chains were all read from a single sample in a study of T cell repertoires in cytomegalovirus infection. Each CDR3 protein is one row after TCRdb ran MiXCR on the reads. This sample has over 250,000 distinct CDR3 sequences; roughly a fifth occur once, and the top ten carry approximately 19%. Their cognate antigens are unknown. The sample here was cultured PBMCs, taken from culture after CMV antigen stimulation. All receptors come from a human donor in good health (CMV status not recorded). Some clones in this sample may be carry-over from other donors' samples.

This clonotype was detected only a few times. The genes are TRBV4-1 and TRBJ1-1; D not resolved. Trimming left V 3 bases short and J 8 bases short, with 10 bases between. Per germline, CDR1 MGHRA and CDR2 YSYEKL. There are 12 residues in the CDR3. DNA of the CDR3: TGCGCCAGCAGCCAGACGGGCTTCGAAGCTTTCTTT. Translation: CASSQTGFEAFF.

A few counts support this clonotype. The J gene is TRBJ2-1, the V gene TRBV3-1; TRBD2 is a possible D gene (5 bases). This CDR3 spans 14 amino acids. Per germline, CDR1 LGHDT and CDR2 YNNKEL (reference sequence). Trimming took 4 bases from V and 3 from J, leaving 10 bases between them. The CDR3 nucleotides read TGTGCCAGCAGCCGTCAGGAGGTCTACAATGAGCAGTTCTTC. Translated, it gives CASSRQEVYNEQFF.

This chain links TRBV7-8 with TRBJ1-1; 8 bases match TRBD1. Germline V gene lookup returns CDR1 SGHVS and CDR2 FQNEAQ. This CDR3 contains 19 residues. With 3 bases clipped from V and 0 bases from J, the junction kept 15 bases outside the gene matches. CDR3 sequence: CASSFRTLTGGRLNTEAFF. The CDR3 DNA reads TGTGCCAGCAGCTTTCGAACGTTAACAGGGGGTCGGTTGAACACTGAAGCTTTCTTT. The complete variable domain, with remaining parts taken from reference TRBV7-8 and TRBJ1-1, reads GAGVSQSPRYKVAKRGQDVALRCDPISGHVSLFWYQQALGQGPEFLTYFQNEAQLDKSGLPSDRFFAERPEGSVSTLKIQRTQQEDSAVYLCASSFRTLTGGRLNTEAFFGQGTRLTVV.

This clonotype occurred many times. The CDR3 loop reads CASSLRRTGELFF. CDR3 DNA: TGTGCCAGCAGCCTCAGGCGCACCGGGGAGCTGTTTTTT. This chain joins TRBV11-1 and TRBJ2-2; D unresolved. Germline lookup yields CDR1 SGHAT and CDR2 FQDESV (reference sequence). The CDR3 has 13 residues. V dropped 5 bases and J dropped 4 bases, with 8 bases sitting between them.

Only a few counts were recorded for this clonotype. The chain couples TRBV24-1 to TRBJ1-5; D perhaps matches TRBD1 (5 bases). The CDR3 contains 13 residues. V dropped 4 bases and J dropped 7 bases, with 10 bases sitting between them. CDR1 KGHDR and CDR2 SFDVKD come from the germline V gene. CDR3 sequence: CATSDRVGQPQHF. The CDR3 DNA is TGTGCCACCAGTGACAGGGTTGGCCAGCCCCAGCATTTT.

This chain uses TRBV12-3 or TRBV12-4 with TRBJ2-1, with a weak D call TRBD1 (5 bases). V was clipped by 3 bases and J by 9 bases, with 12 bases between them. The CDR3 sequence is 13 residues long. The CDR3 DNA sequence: TGTGCCAGCAGTTTTAGGGGAACCAGTGAGCAGTTCTTC. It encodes CASSFRGTSEQFF.

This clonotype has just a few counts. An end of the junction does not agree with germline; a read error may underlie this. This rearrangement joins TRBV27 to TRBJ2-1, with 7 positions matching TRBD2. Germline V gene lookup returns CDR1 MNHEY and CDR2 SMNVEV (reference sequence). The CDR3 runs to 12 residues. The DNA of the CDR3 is TGTGCCAGCAGTTTCAATGGGAGGGCCCTGATCTTC. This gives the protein CASSFNGRALIF.

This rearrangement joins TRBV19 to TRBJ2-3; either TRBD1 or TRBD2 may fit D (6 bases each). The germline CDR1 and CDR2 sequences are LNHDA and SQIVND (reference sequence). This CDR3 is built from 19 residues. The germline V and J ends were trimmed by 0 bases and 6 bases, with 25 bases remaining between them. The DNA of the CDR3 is TGTGCCAGTAGTATAGAAGCTAGCGCCCGAGAAGGGGGTCACGATACGCAGTATTTT. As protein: CASSIEASAREGGHDTQYF.

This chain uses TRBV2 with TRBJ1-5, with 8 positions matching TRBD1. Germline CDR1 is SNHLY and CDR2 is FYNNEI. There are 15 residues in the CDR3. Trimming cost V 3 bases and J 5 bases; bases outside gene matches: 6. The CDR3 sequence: CASSDRTGRDQPQHF. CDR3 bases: TGTGCCAGCAGTGACAGGACAGGGCGTGATCAGCCCCAGCATTTT.

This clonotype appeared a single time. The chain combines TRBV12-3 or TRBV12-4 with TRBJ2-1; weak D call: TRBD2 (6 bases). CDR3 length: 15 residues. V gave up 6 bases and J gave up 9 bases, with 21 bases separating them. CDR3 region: CASRQPGLVHSEQFF. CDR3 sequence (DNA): TGTGCCAGCAGGCAACCGGGACTGGTCCATAGTGAGCAGTTCTTC.

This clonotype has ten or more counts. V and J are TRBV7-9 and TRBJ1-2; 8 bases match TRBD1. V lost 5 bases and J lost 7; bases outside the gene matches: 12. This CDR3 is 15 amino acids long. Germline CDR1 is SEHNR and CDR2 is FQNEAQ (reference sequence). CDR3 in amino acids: CASSPQGQVASGYTF. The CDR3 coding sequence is TGTGCCAGCAGCCCCCAGGGACAGGTGGCTAGTGGCTACACCTTC.

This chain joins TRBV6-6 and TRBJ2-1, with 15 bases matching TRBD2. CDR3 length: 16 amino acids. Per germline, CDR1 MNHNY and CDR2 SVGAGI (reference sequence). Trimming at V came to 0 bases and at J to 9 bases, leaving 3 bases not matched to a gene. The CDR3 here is CASSYSGTSGGSEQFF. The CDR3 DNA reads TGTGCCAGCAGTTACTCTGGGACTAGCGGGGGGAGTGAGCAGTTCTTC.

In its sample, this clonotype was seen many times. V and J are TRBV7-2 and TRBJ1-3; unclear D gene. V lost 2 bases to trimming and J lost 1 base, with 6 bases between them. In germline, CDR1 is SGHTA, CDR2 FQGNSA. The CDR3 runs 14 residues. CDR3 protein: CASSLSQSGNTIYF. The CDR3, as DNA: TGTGCCAGCAGCTTAAGCCAGTCTGGAAACACCATATATTTT.

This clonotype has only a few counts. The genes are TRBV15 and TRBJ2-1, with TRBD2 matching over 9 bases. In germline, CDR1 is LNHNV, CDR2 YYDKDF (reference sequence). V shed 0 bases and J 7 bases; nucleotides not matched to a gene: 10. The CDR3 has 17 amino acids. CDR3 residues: CATSRERAGGPRNEQFF. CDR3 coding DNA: TGTGCCACCAGCAGAGAGCGGGCGGGAGGGCCTCGGAATGAGCAGTTCTTC.